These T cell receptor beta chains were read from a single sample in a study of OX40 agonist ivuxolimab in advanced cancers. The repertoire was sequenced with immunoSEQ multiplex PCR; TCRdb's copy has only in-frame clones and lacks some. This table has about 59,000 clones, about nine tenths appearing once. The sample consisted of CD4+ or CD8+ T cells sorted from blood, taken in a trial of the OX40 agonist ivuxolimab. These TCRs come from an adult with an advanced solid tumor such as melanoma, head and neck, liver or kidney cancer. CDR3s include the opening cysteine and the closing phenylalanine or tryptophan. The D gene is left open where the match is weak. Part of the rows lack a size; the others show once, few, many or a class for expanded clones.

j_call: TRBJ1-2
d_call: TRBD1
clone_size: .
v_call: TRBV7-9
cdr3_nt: TGTGCCAGCAGCTCGGAGGTGGCAGGGGGTTATACCTATGGCTACACCTTC
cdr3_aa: CASSSEVAGGYTYGYTF

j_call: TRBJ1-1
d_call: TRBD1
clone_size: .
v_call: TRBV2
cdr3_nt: TGTGCCAGCACAGGGGGAATCACTGAAGCTTTCTTT
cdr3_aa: CASTGGITEAFF

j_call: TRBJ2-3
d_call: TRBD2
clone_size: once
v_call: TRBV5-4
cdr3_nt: TGTGCCAGCGGGGGGGACGATACGCAGTATTTT
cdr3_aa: CASGGDDTQYF

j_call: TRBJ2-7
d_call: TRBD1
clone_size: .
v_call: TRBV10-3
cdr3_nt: TGTGCCATCAGTGAGTCAGCGGGACAGGGGGCCGCCTACGAGCAGTACTTC
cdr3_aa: CAISESAGQGAAYEQYF

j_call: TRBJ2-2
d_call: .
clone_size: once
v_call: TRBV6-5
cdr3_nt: TGTGCCAGCAGTTGGTTCGGACTGGAACCTAGCGGGGAGCTGTTTTTT
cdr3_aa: CASSWFGLEPSGELFF

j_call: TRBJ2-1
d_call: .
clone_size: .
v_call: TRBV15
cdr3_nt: TGTGCCACCAGCGCCCGAGATCGGGGACTGGCAAATGAGCAGTTCTTC
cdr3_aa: CATSARDRGLANEQFF

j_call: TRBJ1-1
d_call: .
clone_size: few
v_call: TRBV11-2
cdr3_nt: TGTGCCAGCAGCCGGAACTTGGGGGGTGAAGCTTTCTTT
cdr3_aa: CASSRNLGGEAFF

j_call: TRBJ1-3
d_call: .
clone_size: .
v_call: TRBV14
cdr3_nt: TGTGCCAGCAGCCAAGGCTACTCTGGAAACACCATATATTTT
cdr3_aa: CASSQGYSGNTIYF

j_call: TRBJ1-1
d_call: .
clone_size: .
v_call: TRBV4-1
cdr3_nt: TGCGCCAGCAGCCAAGATCTCAAGCTTTGGGCTTTCTTT
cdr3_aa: CASSQDLKLWAFF

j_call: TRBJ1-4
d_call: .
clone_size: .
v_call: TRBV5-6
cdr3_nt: TGTGCCAGCAGCTCGGGGATGTCAGGGCTTAATGAAAAACTGTTTTTT
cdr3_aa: CASSSGMSGLNEKLFF

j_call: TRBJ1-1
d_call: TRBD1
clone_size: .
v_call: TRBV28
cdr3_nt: TGTGCCAGCAGTCCTCCTGGGACAGGGGTTTCTGAAGCTTTCTTT
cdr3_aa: CASSPPGTGVSEAFF

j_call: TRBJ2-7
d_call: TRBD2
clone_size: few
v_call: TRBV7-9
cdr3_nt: TGTGCCAGCAGCTTCCTACTAGCGGGAGTCTACGAGCAGTACTTC
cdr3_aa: CASSFLLAGVYEQYF

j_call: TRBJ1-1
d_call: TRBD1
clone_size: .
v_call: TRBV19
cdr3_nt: TGTGCCAGTAGTGGGACCGGGACAGAACTTGAAGCTTTCTTT
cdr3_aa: CASSGTGTELEAFF

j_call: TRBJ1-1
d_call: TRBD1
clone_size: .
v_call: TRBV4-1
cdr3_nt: TGCGCCAGTAAAAGACAGGGGGCTTCGGACACTGAAGCTTTCTTT
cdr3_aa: CASKRQGASDTEAFF

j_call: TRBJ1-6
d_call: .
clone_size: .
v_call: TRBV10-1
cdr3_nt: TGCGCCAGCAGTGAGTCGTTCGGGTCACCCCTCCACTTT
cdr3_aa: CASSESFGSPLHF

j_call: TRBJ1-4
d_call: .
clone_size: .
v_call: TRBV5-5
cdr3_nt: TGTGCCAGCAGCATCCCACAGGGCTTGGATGAAAAACTGTTTTTT
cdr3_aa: CASSIPQGLDEKLFF

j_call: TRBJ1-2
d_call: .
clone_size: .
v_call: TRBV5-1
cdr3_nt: TGCGCCAGCAGCACAGGAGCTTATGGCTACACCTTC
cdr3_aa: CASSTGAYGYTF

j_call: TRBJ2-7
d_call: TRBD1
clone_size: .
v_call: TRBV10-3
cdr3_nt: TGTGCCATCAGATCAGGGACAGGGGGCTACGAGCAGTACTTC
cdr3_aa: CAIRSGTGGYEQYF

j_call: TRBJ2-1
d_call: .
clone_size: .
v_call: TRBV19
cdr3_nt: TGTGCCAGTATTGGCGCCTACAATGAGCAGTTCTTC
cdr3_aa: CASIGAYNEQFF

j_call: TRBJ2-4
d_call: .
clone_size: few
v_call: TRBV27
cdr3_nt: TGTGCCAGCAGTCCCACCCCCGTGGACATATCAGGCAAAAACATTCAGTACTTC
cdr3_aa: CASSPTPVDISGKNIQYF

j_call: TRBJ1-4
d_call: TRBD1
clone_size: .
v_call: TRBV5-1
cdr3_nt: TGCGCCAGCAGCGCACAGGGGAGGAATGAAAAACTGTTTTTT
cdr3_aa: CASSAQGRNEKLFF

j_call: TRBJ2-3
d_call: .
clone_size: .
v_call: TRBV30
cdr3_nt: TGTGCCTGGAGTGTATATCCAGATACGCAGTATTTT
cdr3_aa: CAWSVYPDTQYF

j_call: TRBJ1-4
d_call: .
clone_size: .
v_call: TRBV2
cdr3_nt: TGTGCCAGCAGTGAACAGGCGGTAAACTGGGACGGAAAACTGTTTTTT
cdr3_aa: CASSEQAVNWDGKLFF

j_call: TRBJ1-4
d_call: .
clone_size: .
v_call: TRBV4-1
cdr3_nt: TGCGCCAGCAGCCCCCTCGAGGGGGGAATACTGTTTTTT
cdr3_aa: CASSPLEGGILFF

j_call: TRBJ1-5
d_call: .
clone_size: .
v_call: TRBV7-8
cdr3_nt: TGTGCCAGCAGCTCCTTTCGGGGGCTGCGCAATCAGCCCCAGCATTTT
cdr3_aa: CASSSFRGLRNQPQHF

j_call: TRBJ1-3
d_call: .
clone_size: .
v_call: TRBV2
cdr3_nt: TGTGCCAGCAGTGAAGCGGGGGGGACTGGAAACACCATATATTTT
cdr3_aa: CASSEAGGTGNTIYF

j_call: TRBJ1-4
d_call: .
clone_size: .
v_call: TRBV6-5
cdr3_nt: TGTGCCAGCAGACGGCAGGGTTTTAATGAAAAACTGTTTTTT
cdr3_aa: CASRRQGFNEKLFF

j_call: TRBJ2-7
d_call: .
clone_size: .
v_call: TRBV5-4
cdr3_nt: TGTGCCAGCAGCTTGCTCGGCAGTCGAGTCCACGAGCAGTACTTC
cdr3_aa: CASSLLGSRVHEQYF

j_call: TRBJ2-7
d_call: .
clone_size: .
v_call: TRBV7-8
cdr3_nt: TGTGCCAGCAGGAAGAACAGGGAACCCTCCTACGAGCAGTACTTC
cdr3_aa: CASRKNREPSYEQYF

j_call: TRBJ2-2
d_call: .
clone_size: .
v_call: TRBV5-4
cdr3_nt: TGTGCCAGCCGGGAGATGAACACCGGGGAGCTGTTTTTT
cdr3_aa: CASREMNTGELFF

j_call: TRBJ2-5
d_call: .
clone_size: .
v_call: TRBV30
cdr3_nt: TGTGCCTGGAGTAGGTCCCTGGCGGCACAAGAGACCCAGTACTTC
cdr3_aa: CAWSRSLAAQETQYF

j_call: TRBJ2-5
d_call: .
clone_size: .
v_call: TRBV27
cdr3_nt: TGTGCCAGCAGGGGGTCAGAGACCCAGTACTTC
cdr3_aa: CASRGSETQYF

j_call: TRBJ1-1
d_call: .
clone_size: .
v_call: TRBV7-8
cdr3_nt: TGTGCCAGCAGCCCCGGACTAATGAACACTGAAGCTTTCTTT
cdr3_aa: CASSPGLMNTEAFF

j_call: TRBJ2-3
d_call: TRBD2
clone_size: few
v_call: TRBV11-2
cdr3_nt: TGTGCCAGCAGCTTACTTGGACTAGCGGGAGGCACAGATACGCAGTATTTT
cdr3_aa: CASSLLGLAGGTDTQYF

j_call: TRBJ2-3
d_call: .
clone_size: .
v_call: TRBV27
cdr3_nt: TGTGCCAGCAGTTTAAGGAGGGAGATTGGCACAGATACGCAGTATTTT
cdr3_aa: CASSLRREIGTDTQYF

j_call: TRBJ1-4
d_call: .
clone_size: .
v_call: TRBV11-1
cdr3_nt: TGTGCCAGCAGCCCTCGGGCTGGTAATGAAAAACTGTTTTTT
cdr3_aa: CASSPRAGNEKLFF

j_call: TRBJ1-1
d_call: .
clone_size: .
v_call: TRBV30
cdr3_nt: TGTGCCTGGAGTCCCAGGGGAAGTGAAGCTTTCTTT
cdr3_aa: CAWSPRGSEAFF

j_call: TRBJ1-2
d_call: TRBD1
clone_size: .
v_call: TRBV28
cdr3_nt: TGTGCCAGCAGGGGCAGGGGGCGAAATGGCTACACCTTC
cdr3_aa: CASRGRGRNGYTF

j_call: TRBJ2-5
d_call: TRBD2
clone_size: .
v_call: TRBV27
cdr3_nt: TGTGCCAGCAGTTTAGGGCGGGGGGCTGTTAAAGGGACCCAGTACTTC
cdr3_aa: CASSLGRGAVKGTQYF

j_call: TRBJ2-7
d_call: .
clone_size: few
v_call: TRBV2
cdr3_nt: TGTGCCAGCATGGTCAGGGCCGACTACGAGCAGTACTTC
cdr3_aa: CASMVRADYEQYF

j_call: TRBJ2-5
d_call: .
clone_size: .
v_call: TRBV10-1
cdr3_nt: TGCGCCAGCAGTGCTAGAACCCAAGAGACCCAGTACTTC
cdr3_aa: CASSARTQETQYF

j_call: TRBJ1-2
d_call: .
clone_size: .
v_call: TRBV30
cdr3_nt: TGTGCCTGGAGTGTGTTCGTTGTTTGGGGTGACTACAGAGGGACTAACTATGGCTACACCTTC
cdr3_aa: CAWSVFVVWGDYRGTNYGYTF

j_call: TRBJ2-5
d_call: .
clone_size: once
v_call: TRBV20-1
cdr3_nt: TGCAGTGCTGCCGTAGGCGAGACCCAGTACTTC
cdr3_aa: CSAAVGETQYF

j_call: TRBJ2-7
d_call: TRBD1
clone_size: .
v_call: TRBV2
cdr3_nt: TGTGCCAGCAGTCAAGAGACAGGGGAGGACTTC
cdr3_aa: CASSQETGEDF

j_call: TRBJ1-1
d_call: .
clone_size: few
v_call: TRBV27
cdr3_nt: TGTGCCAGCAGTCCTCACTACGACACTGAAGCTTTCTTT
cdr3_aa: CASSPHYDTEAFF

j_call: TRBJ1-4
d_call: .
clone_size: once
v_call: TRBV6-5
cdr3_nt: TGTGCCAGCAGTTACGGTGGTACCGGGGAAAAACTGTTTTTT
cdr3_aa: CASSYGGTGEKLFF

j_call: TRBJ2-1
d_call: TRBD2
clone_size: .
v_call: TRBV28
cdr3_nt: TGTGCCAGCAGTTTATCGGGCCTGCGGGGGACCTACAATGAGCAGTTCTTC
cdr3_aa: CASSLSGLRGTYNEQFF

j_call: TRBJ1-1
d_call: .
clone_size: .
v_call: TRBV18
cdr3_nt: TGTGCCAGCTCACCACAAATGGAAGGTACAGGTGAAGCTTTCTTT
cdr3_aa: CASSPQMEGTGEAFF